Each of the 27 T cell receptor beta chains below was sequenced from the same sample in a study of tumor and adjacent non-tumor tissue in lung cancer (dated 2018 in TCRdb). The method was multiplex PCR. Sequenced on an Illumina HiSeq 2500. Following protocols modified from ARM-PCR, the researchers constructed TCRbeta libraries through three rounds of nested PCR with primers (Table S4). In-frame beta chains were kept once TCRdb had trimmed the public reads at Q25 with fastp and called clones with MiXCR. Every distinct CDR3 protein forms one entry, paired with its most common genes and DNA. Counted in this sample were about 90,000 distinct CDR3 sequences; about 77% of them appeared once. The biggest ten clones account for less than 25% of the sample. RNA was extracted from bulk unsorted tissue and checked for quality with a NanoDrop ND-1000 and an Agilent 2100. Distant non-tumor tissue taken more than 3 cm from the tumor edge was used as the normal lung sample.

Specimen: distant non-tumor lung tissue. The origin of the receptors is a woman aged 45 to 65 with non-small cell lung cancer.

This clonotype was seen at least ten times. The genes are TRBV5-1 and TRBJ2-7; 13 bases line up with TRBD2. With 4 bases clipped from V and 1 base from J, the junction kept 11 bases outside the gene matches. Germline CDR1 reads SGHRS; CDR2 reads YFSETQ. This CDR3 has 18 residues. The CDR3 reads CASSRNFTSGRASYEQYF. Written as DNA, the CDR3 is TGCGCCAGCAGCCGGAATTTTACTAGCGGGAGGGCTTCCTACGAGCAGTACTTC.

For this clonotype: Germline is not matched at one junction end, which may reflect a read error. The chain combines TRBV6-2 or TRBV6-3 with TRBJ1-2; D is unresolved. Germline V CDR1 and CDR2: MNHEY, SVGEGT. CDR3 length equals 15 residues. The CDR3 loop reads CASRRAENANYGCTF. The CDR3 bases are TGTGCCAGCAGGCGAGCGGAGAATGCAAACTATGGCTGCACCTTC.

DNA of the CDR3: TGTGCCAGCAGCCACCGGGGGGGAAAGGGGATCAACGAACACTACTTC. Protein: CASSHRGGKGINEHYF. The chain combines TRBV5-4 with TRBJ2-7; TRBD2 matches 8 bases. V was pared by 4 bases and J by 13 bases, with 22 bases of the junction left unmatched. CDR1 is SGHNT and CDR2 is YYREEE in the germline V gene (reference sequence). The CDR3 loop spans 16 amino acids.

Comment on this clonotype: At one of its ends the junction is not consistent with the germline gene, which may arise from a read error. In nucleotides, the CDR3 is TGTGCCAGCAGTGAGGGACTGGGGTCGCAGGATGAGCCGTTCTTC. Amino acid sequence: CASSEGLGSQDEPFF. The V call is TRBV6-1, the J call TRBJ2-1, with a weak D call TRBD2 (6 bases). This CDR3 comprises 15 residues. CDR1 is MNHNS and CDR2 is SASEGT in the germline V gene.

As concerns this clonotype: The junction departs from the called germline gene at one end, perhaps through a read error. This chain uses TRBV20-1 with TRBJ2-7; possible D gene TRBD1, 5 bases. CDR3 size: 15 residues. Germline values: CDR1 DFQATT, CDR2 SNEGSKA (reference sequence). This CDR3 is CNARAVSGQYYEQYF. CDR3 bases: TGCAATGCTAGAGCCGTCAGTGGACAATACTACGAGCAGTATTTC.

This clonotype was recorded many times. The rearrangement uses TRBV7-8 and TRBJ2-7, with TRBD2 as a possible D gene (6 bases). CDR3 size: 15 residues. Germline values: CDR1 SGHVS, CDR2 FQNEAQ. The V end was cut by 4 bases, the J end by 3 bases, with 16 bases between. For the CDR3, the DNA is TGTGCCAGCAGCTCCGGGTCTCTGGAGGGCTACGAGCAGTACTTC. Its protein is CASSSGSLEGYEQYF.

This clonotype has only a few counts. Possible read error: a much larger clone is one base away. V is TRBV20-1 and J is TRBJ1-5; D is uncertain. Germline values: CDR1 DFQATT, CDR2 SNEGSKA (reference sequence). The CDR3 length is 9 residues. With 4 bases removed from V and 5 bases from J, the gap between germline ends came to 0 bases. CDR3 protein: CSANQPQHF. The CDR3 DNA is TGCAGTGCTAATCAGCCCCAGCATTTT.

Comments on this clonotype: A clone one base away is much larger, so this may be a read error. This chain connects TRBV20-1 to TRBJ2-1; D is perhaps TRBD2 (6 bases). Germline assignment: CDR1 DFQATT and CDR2 SNEGSKA (reference sequence). This CDR3 contains 14 residues. Trimming stripped 5 bases from V and 6 bases from J, with 17 bases between. The CDR3 sequence is CSAYIAEGANEQFF. The CDR3 region has the DNA TGCAGTGCTTATATAGCGGAAGGGGCCAATGAGCAGTTCTTC.

The chain recombines TRBV6-6 with TRBJ1-2; D call uncertain. This CDR3 has 16 amino acids. The V gene's germline CDR1 is MNHNY and CDR2 SVGAGI (reference sequence). This CDR3 is CASGYDGSPYPYGYTF. CDR3 nucleotides: TGTGCTAGCGGTTACGACGGCAGCCCGTACCCCTATGGCTACACCTTC.

To note about this clonotype: One end of the junction varies from germline; a read error may be responsible. This chain connects TRBV29-1 to TRBJ2-1; the match to TRBD2 covers 9 bases. Germline V gene sequence: CDR1 SQVTM, CDR2 ANQGSEA. The length of the CDR3 is 16 residues. CDR3 residues: CSILLTTSGFYNEQLF. DNA of the CDR3: TGCAGCATCCTTCTTACGACTAGCGGATTTTACAATGAGCAGCTCTTC.

As regards this clonotype: A read error may account for a junction end that differs from germline. The chain combines TRBV5-1 with TRBJ2-5, with D hard to call. This CDR3 has 12 amino acids. Germline CDR1 and CDR2: SGHRS and YFSETQ. In DNA form, the CDR3 reads TGCGCCAGCAGCTTGAGACGAGAGACGCAGTACTTC. Translating gives CASSLRRETQYF.

To note about this clonotype: The junction departs from the called germline gene at one end, perhaps through a read error. This chain connects TRBV14 to TRBJ2-1; 11 bases map to TRBD1. Germline V CDR1 and CDR2: SGHDN, FVKESK. The CDR3 totals 16 residues. CDR3 protein: CASSHTHGTGGNEKYF. Written as DNA, the CDR3 is TGTGCCAGCAGCCACACCCACGGGACAGGGGGGAATGAGAAGTACTTC.

Concerning this clonotype: Compared with germline, one end of the junction differs, possibly owing to a read error. The rearrangement links TRBV11-2 to TRBJ2-7; tentatively, D is TRBD1 (5 bases). Germline V gene data show CDR1 as SGHAT and CDR2 as FQNNGV. The CDR3 loop spans 14 amino acids. This CDR3 reads CASSLTDTAYEQRF. In DNA form, the CDR3 reads TGTGCCAGCAGCCTGACGGACACTGCATACGAGCAGCGCTTC.

In its sample, this clonotype was seen many times. The chain couples TRBV5-6 to TRBJ1-2, with TRBD1 identical over 7 bases. This CDR3 spans 14 amino acids. The germline gives CDR1 SGHDT, CDR2 YYEEEE. Losses at the gene ends were 1 base for V and 6 bases for J; bases not matched to a gene: 6. CDR3 sequence: CASSLPSRGNGYTF. The CDR3 DNA sequence: TGTGCCAGCAGCTTGCCGTCCAGGGGGAATGGCTACACCTTC.

On this clonotype: In this CDR3 the conserved last residue, phenylalanine or tryptophan, is missing, so a read error is likely. The chain has TRBV24-1 and TRBJ1-1; D gene ambiguous. This CDR3 has 13 residues. V was clipped by 4 bases and J by 7 bases, with 12 bases between them. Germline V gene data show CDR1 as KGHDR and CDR2 as SFDVKD. For the CDR3, the DNA is TGTGCCACCAGTGAAAGGACTGGGCTTGAAGCTTTCCTT. It is translated as CATSERTGLEAFL.

About this clonotype: The junction shows a germline mismatch at one end, possibly a read error. The V call is TRBV11-1, the J call TRBJ2-1; 7 bases match TRBD2. The germline V gene has CDR1 SGHAT and CDR2 FQDESV (reference sequence). The CDR3 runs 18 residues. CDR3 nucleotide sequence: TGTGACAGCAGCTTAGAGGGAGCTAGCGGACCATCCTACAATGAGCAATTCTTC. Its protein product is CDSSLEGASGPSYNEQFF.

A note on this clonotype: No conserved phenylalanine or tryptophan ends this CDR3, so it is likely a read error. The rearrangement links TRBV12-5 to TRBJ2-1; TRBD1 matches at 9 bases. CDR3 length: 15 amino acids. V dropped 2 bases and J dropped 8; count of bases not matched to a gene: 7. CDR1 LGHNT and CDR2 FRNRAP come from the germline V gene. CDR3: CASGLLGQGLHEQFI. The CDR3 DNA reads TGTGCTAGTGGTTTGCTGGGACAGGGCCTCCATGAGCAGTTCATC.

Comment on this clonotype: Its ends do not fully match the called genes, so a read error is possible. The chain employs TRBV11-2 and TRBJ2-1; TRBD2 is a possible D gene (6 bases). The germline V gene encodes CDR1 SGHAT and CDR2 FQNNGV. There are 15 residues in the CDR3. CDR3 in DNA: TGTGCCAGCAGCCCATGGGACTCAGGTATCAATGAGCTGTTCTTT. As protein: CASSPWDSGINELFF.

This clonotype qualifies as medium-sized (0.01 to 0.1%). This chain joins TRBV29-1 and TRBJ1-1, with D perhaps TRBD1 (6 bases). Trimming stripped 6 bases from V and 1 base from J, with 15 bases between. Germline V CDR1 and CDR2: SQVTM, ANQGSEA. This CDR3 region has 14 residues. The CDR3 sequence: CSVGVQTGNTEAFF. The CDR3 bases are TGCAGCGTCGGCGTACAGACAGGGAACACTGAAGCTTTCTTT.

The chain is built from TRBV5-5 and TRBJ1-5; tentative D call: TRBD2 (5 bases). The assigned J gene may be wrong: the sequence end matches TRBJ2-3 better. CDR1 is SGHKS, CDR2 YYEKEE, per germline (reference sequence). This CDR3 is built from 15 residues. This CDR3 reads CASSVNTDWIQPQYF. The CDR3 DNA reads TGTGCCAGCAGCGTTAACACGGACTGGATTCAGCCCCAGTATTTT.

In regard to this clonotype: This may stem from a read error, because a much larger clone lies one nucleotide away. This chain links TRBV24-1 with TRBJ2-1; TRBD2 agrees at 11 bases. The CDR3 is made up of 18 amino acids. V was pared by 4 bases and J by 2 bases, with 9 bases of the junction left unmatched. Germline V gene lookup returns CDR1 KGHDR and CDR2 SFDVKD. The CDR3 region is CATSEGSGRARPYNEQFF. The CDR3, as DNA: TGTGCCACCAGTGAGGGTAGCGGGAGGGCGAGGCCCTACAATGAGCAGTTCTTC.

This rearrangement joins TRBV11-2 to TRBJ2-1; perhaps D is TRBD1 or TRBD2 (7 bases each). CDR1 is SGHAT, CDR2 FQNNGV, per germline. The V and J ends lost 7 bases and 10 bases respectively, with 20 bases between them. The CDR3 contains 14 residues. The CDR3 nucleotides read TGTGCCAGCAATTTTCAGGGGGAGGGCAAAGAGCAGTTCTTC. The encoded protein is CASNFQGEGKEQFF. The full variable domain, with the rest looked up from reference TRBV11-2 and TRBJ2-1, is EAGVAQSPRYKIIEKRQSVAFWCNPISGHATLYWYQQILGQGPKLLIQFQNNGVVDDSQLPKDRFSAERLKGVDSTLKIQPAKLEDSAVYLCASNFQGEGKEQFFGPGTRLTVL.

This clonotype occurred once. Its ends do not fully match the called genes, so a read error is possible. The chain carries TRBV11-2 and TRBJ2-1; D gene uncertain. Germline values: CDR1 SGHAT, CDR2 FQNNGV. CDR3 size: 13 residues. The CDR3 protein is CASILESFNEQFF. CDR3 in DNA: TGTGCTAGCATCTTAGAGAGCTTCAATGAGCAGTTCTTC.

This clonotype was observed once. This chain joins TRBV10-3 and TRBJ2-7; TRBD1 is a possible D gene (6 bases). Germline V gene lookup returns CDR1 ENHRY and CDR2 SYGVKD. The CDR3 runs 13 residues. Trimming removed 10 bases at V and 0 bases at J, with 13 bases between. The CDR3, as DNA: TGTGCCACCCGAGACAGGAACTCCTACGAGCAGTACTTC. This sequence encodes CATRDRNSYEQYF.

Remarks on this clonotype: One junction end disagrees with the germline gene, perhaps due to a read error. This chain links TRBV6-2 or TRBV6-3 with TRBJ2-5, with D maybe TRBD2 (5 bases). The V gene's germline CDR1 is MNHEY and CDR2 SVGEGT. This CDR3 is 14 amino acids long. Written as DNA, the CDR3 is TGTGCCAGCAGCTACGACAAGGGAAGGGAGACCCGGTACTTC. Protein: CASSYDKGRETRYF.

The genes are TRBV5-5 and TRBJ1-5, with D unresolved. V was shortened by 5 bases and J by 5 bases, with 17 bases between the two germline ends. The germline CDR1 and CDR2 sequences are SGHKS and YYEKEE (reference sequence). The CDR3 loop spans 15 amino acids. The CDR3 region is CASRVNLDWDQPQHF. The CDR3 DNA reads as TGTGCCAGCAGGGTTAACCTGGACTGGGATCAGCCCCAGCATTTT.

Concerning this clonotype itself: This may arise from a read error, as a much more abundant clone is one base away. The chain combines TRBV21-1 with TRBJ2-2; the table's D gene call, TRBD1, was not cross checked with the DNA. TRBV21-1 is flagged as a pseudogene. This CDR3 contains 17 residues. The CDR3 region has the DNA TGTGACAGCAGCCCCTCGTGGGCAGCCAGGGTGACCGGGGAGCTGTTTTTT. Its translation is CDSSPSWAARVTGELFF.